These 3 T cell receptor beta chains originate from one sample sequenced in a study of blood T cell repertoires in COVID-19. Only in-frame clones appear in the TCRdb table, and some are missing; sequencing was by immunoSEQ multiplex PCR. Counted here are some 500,000 clones, approximately 90% occurring once; the ten biggest clones make up 1.5% to 2%. Material: PBMCs or T cells enriched from blood (not recorded which). These receptor sequences come from a woman aged 35 to 49 who had recovered from COVID-19.

The chain joins TRBV5-8 to TRBJ1-1; D might be TRBD1 (6 bases). V was trimmed by 2 bases and J by 0 bases, leaving 17 bases between them. Germline-derived CDR1 and CDR2 are SGHTS and YDEGEE. The CDR3 has 17 amino acids. The CDR3: CASSFDWGRGMNTEAFF. DNA of the CDR3: TGTGCCAGCAGCTTCGACTGGGGGCGGGGGATGAACACTGAAGCTTTCTTT.

The V and J genes are TRBV2 and TRBJ2-7, with 7 positions matching TRBD1. This CDR3 comprises 11 residues. The V gene's germline CDR1 is SNHLY and CDR2 FYNNEI. V lost 7 bases and J lost 8; bases outside the gene matches: 5. The CDR3 loop is CASISQGKQYF. CDR3 DNA: TGTGCCAGCATCTCACAGGGGAAGCAGTACTTC.

This chain uses TRBV7-9 with TRBJ2-1, with D possibly TRBD2 on 6 matching bases. Between the trimmed V and J ends, which lost 5 bases and 0 bases, there was a span of 17 bases. The CDR3 totals 17 residues. Germline V gene lookup returns CDR1 SEHNR and CDR2 FQNEAQ (reference sequence). Here the CDR3 reads CASSVGTFESSYNEQFF. CDR3 bases: TGTGCCAGCAGCGTCGGGACTTTTGAAAGCTCCTACAATGAGCAGTTCTTC.